Included here is one T cell receptor (beta chain) sequence, with context. This record belongs to a study of blood T cell repertoires in COVID-19. Overall study: Acute and convalescent COVID-19 specimens originated in the United States, Italy and Spain. T cells, B-cell-depleted T cells, or PBMCs provided the cDNA or gDNA that served as material.

Original data processing: Estimates of nucleated cell counts were drawn from the amplification of reference gene primers. Some clones are missing from TCRdb's copy, which holds only in-frame ones; the method was immunoSEQ multiplex PCR. That table gives V, J and clone size, and the DNA gave D and trimming. The sample includes about 69,000 clones, over 70% of them seen just once. The clonotype was recovered from a man aged 55 to 70 with acute or convalescent COVID-19. The sample was peripheral blood.

For the CDR3, the DNA is TGTGCCAGCAGCGACTTGATGAATTCACCCCTCCACTTT. It translates to CASSDLMNSPLHF. The V and J genes are TRBV28 and TRBJ1-6; D not certain. Germline CDR1 reads MDHEN; CDR2 reads SYDVKM. Trimming shortened V by 6 bases and J by 7 bases, and 10 bases separated the two germline ends. The CDR3 length is 13 residues.